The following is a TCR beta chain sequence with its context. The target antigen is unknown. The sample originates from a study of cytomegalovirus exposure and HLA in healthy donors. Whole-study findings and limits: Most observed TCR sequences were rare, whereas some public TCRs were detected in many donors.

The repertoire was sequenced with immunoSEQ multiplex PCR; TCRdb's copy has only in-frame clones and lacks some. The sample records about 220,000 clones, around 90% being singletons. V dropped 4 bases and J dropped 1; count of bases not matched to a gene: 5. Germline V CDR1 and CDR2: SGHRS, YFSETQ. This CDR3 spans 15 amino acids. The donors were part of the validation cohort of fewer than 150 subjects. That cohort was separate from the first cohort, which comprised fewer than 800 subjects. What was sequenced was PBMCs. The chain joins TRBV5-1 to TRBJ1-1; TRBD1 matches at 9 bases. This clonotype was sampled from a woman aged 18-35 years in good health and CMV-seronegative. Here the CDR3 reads CASSGGQGGNTEAFF. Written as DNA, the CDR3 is TGCGCCAGCAGCGGGGGACAGGGCGGGAACACTGAAGCTTTCTTT.